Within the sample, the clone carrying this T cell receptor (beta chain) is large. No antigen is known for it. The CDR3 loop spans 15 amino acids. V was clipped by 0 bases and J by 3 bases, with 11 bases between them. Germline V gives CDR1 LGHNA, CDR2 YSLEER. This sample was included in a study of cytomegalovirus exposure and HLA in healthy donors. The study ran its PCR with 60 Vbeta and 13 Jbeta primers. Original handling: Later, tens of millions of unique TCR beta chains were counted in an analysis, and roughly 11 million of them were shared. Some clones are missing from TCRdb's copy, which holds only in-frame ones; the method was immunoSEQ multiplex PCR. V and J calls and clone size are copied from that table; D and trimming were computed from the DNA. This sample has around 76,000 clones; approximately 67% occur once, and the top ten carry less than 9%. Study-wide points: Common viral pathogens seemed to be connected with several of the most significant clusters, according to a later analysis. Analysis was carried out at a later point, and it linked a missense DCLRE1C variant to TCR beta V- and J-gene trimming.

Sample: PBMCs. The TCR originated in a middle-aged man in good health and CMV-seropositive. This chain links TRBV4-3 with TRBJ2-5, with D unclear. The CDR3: CASSQDSWRKETQYF. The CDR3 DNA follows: TGCGCCAGCAGCCAAGATAGTTGGAGAAAAGAGACCCAGTACTTC.